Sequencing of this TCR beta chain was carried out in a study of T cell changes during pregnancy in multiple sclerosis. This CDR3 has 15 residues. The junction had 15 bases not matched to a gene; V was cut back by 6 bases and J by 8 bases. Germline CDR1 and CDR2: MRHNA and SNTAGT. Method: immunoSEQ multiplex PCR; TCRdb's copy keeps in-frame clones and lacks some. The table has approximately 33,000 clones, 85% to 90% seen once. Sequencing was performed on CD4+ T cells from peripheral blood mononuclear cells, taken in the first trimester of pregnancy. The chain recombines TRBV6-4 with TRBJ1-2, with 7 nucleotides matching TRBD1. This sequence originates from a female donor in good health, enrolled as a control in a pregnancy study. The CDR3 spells CASSSTSTGVRGYTF. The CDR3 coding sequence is TGTGCCAGCAGCTCAACAAGTACAGGGGTTAGAGGCTACACCTTC.